This T cell receptor beta chain was documented in a study of PD-1 blockade in classical Hodgkin lymphoma. Unmatched junction bases numbered 8, after V lost 5 bases and J lost 2 bases. Per the germline V gene, CDR1 is PRHDT and CDR2 is FYEKMQ (reference sequence). The CDR3 sequence is 16 residues long. Every patient was affected by relapse after autologous stem cell transplantation, while exposure to brentuximab vedotin was not uniform. Method: immunoSEQ multiplex PCR; TCRdb's copy keeps in-frame clones and lacks some. The sample consists of 45,000 to 50,000 clones, around three quarters of them appearing once.

Sequencing was performed on peripheral blood mononuclear cells (PBMCs), taken before the second cycle of nivolumab. The chain has TRBV13 and TRBJ2-7; 11 bases are a match to TRBD2. The receptor was isolated from a human donor with classical Hodgkin lymphoma. The CDR3 region has the DNA TGTGCCAGCAGCCAGGGACTAGCGGTCGTGGCCTACGAGCAGTACTTC. It yields the protein CASSQGLAVVAYEQYF.